Listed here are 31 T cell receptor beta chains from one sample, sequenced in a study of T cells in Graves' hyperthyroidism and ophthalmopathy. There were TCR beta CDR3 regions amplified from RNA transcripts. The HTBI primer set drove a first-round RT-PCR of the TCR CDR3. TCRdb processed the multiplex PCR reads anew with MiXCR; each CDR3 protein has one entry. The sample carries some 370,000 distinct CDR3 sequences, about 18% recorded once. The sample comprised blood. These TCRs come from a woman in her twenties or thirties with Graves' hyperthyroidism that later progressed to Graves' ophthalmopathy.

This clonotype was recorded at least ten times. The chain couples TRBV7-9 to TRBJ1-5; D uncertain. Germline CDR1 reads SEHNR; CDR2 reads FQNEAQ (reference sequence). The CDR3 runs 14 residues. V shed 0 bases and J shed 5 bases, with 8 bases lying between them. The CDR3 sequence: CASSLALDDQPQHF. CDR3 coding DNA: TGTGCCAGCAGCTTAGCGCTCGACGATCAGCCCCAGCATTTT.

In its sample, this clonotype was seen a few times. The chain has TRBV20-1 and TRBJ1-4; D is perhaps TRBD1 (5 bases). The CDR3 is 13 amino acids. V lost 6 bases to trimming and J lost 4 bases, with 12 bases between them. The germline V gene encodes CDR1 DFQATT and CDR2 SNEGSKA (reference sequence). The CDR3 DNA reads as TGCAGTGCAACCGGGACGGATAATGAAAAACTGTTTTTT. Translation gives CSATGTDNEKLFF.

The table lists this clonotype with many counts. The rearrangement links TRBV28 to TRBJ2-7; D perhaps matches TRBD2 (5 bases). Germline lookup yields CDR1 MDHEN and CDR2 SYDVKM. This CDR3 is built from 13 residues. Trimming stripped 1 base from V and 7 bases from J, with 11 bases between. CDR3 region: CASSLSAVLEQYF. DNA for the CDR3: TGTGCCAGCAGTTTATCAGCGGTTCTTGAGCAGTACTTC.

This sequence joins TRBV12-3 or TRBV12-4 and TRBJ2-6, with TRBD1 matching over 8 bases. This CDR3 region has 17 residues. Unmatched junction bases numbered 9, after V lost 8 bases and J lost 0 bases. In DNA form, the CDR3 reads TGTGCCAGCGATGGGGACAGGACCGTCTCTGGGGCCAACGTCCTGACTTTC. This sequence encodes CASDGDRTVSGANVLTF.

This clonotype appeared a few times. The chain has TRBV3-1 and TRBJ2-1; TRBD2 matches 8 bases. The CDR3 length is 14 residues. Per germline, CDR1 LGHDT and CDR2 YNNKEL (reference sequence). Germline trimming cut 6 bases from V and 9 bases from J; bases unmatched to any gene: 10. CDR3 bases: TGTGCCAGCAGAGGAACTAGCGGCCTCGGTGAGCAGTTCTTC. Protein: CASRGTSGLGEQFF.

This clonotype turned up a few times. The rearrangement uses TRBV27 and TRBJ2-7, with 9 positions matching TRBD1. V was pared by 4 bases and J by 5 bases, with 9 bases of the junction left unmatched. The CDR3 contains 15 residues. Germline V lookup: CDR1 MNHEY, CDR2 SMNVEV (reference sequence). CDR3 nucleotide sequence: TGTGCCAGCAGTTACCTCGGGACAGGGCGCGACGAGCAGTACTTC. This encodes CASSYLGTGRDEQYF.

This clonotype was seen a few times. The chain has TRBV5-1 and TRBJ1-1, with 8 positions matching TRBD1. V lost 4 bases and J lost 5; bases outside the gene matches: 7. From germline, CDR1 is SGHRS and CDR2 YFSETQ. The CDR3 has 14 amino acids. The CDR3 sequence: CASSRVTGATEAFF. CDR3 DNA: TGCGCCAGCAGCAGAGTGACAGGGGCGACTGAAGCTTTCTTT.

Comments on this clonotype: A much larger clone differs by one base, so this may be a read error. The V call is TRBV20-1, the J call TRBJ1-5, with D possibly matching TRBD1 (6 bases). The V gene's germline CDR1 is DFQATT and CDR2 SNEGSKA (reference sequence). The ends were cut back, 6 bases at V and 1 base at J, with 10 bases in the middle. This CDR3 has 13 amino acids. For the CDR3, the DNA is TGCAGTGCCCCCGGACAGAGCAATCAGCCCCAGCATTTT. Protein sequence: CSAPGQSNQPQHF.

This clonotype has more than one count but fewer than ten. The junction departs from germline at one end; a sequencing error may be responsible. The CDR3 sequence is CAGSRRTGDYNEQFF. In nucleotides, the CDR3 is TGTGCCGGCAGCCGCCGGACAGGGGACTACAATGAGCAGTTCTTC. The chain uses TRBV13 and TRBJ2-1; TRBD1 agrees at 9 bases. Germline V gene data show CDR1 as PRHDT and CDR2 as FYEKMQ (reference sequence). CDR3 size: 15 residues. The entire variable domain, with the rest obtained from reference TRBV13 and TRBJ2-1, is as follows: AAGVIQSPRHLIKEKRETATLKCYPIPRHDTVYWYQQGPGQDPQFLISFYEKMQSDKGSIPDRFSAQQFSDYHSELNMSSLELGDSALYFCAGSRRTGDYNEQFFGPGTRLTVL.

This clonotype has only a few counts. This chain uses TRBV20-1 with TRBJ2-2; 8 nucleotides line up with TRBD2. The CDR3 is 17 residues long. Per germline, CDR1 DFQATT and CDR2 SNEGSKA (reference sequence). Trimming removed 2 bases from V and 6 bases from J; junction bases left unmatched: 14. The CDR3 sequence is CSARPPRVRGVAGELFF. DNA for the CDR3: TGCAGTGCTAGACCCCCCCGTGTGCGGGGGGTAGCCGGGGAGCTGTTTTTT.

In its sample, this clonotype was seen many times. The chain couples TRBV5-6 to TRBJ1-1; 9 bases agree with TRBD1. Germline CDR1 is SGHDT and CDR2 is YYEEEE. Germline trimming cut 5 bases from V and 4 bases from J; bases unmatched to any gene: 6. This CDR3 comprises 14 residues. The CDR3 spells CASSYGQGPTEAFF. The CDR3 DNA sequence: TGTGCCAGCAGTTACGGACAGGGGCCCACTGAAGCTTTCTTT.

About this clonotype: Being one base from a much bigger clone, this may be a read error. The chain employs TRBV6-1 and TRBJ1-2; TRBD1 is a possible D gene (5 bases). CDR3 length equals 15 residues. V lost 6 bases and J lost 0, with 14 bases in between. Looked up from germline, CDR1 is MNHNS and CDR2 is SASEGT. The chain's CDR3 is CASREQDTANYGYTF. CDR3 DNA sequence: TGTGCCAGCAGGGAACAGGACACCGCTAACTATGGCTACACCTTC.

This clonotype appeared many times. The V and J genes are TRBV27 and TRBJ2-3; D perhaps matches TRBD2 (6 bases). Germline values: CDR1 MNHEY, CDR2 SMNVEV (reference sequence). V lost 5 bases and J lost 2, with 11 bases in between. The CDR3 is 14 amino acids. This CDR3 reads CASSRDSITDTQYF. The CDR3 DNA sequence: TGTGCCAGCAGTCGGGACTCAATCACAGATACGCAGTATTTT.

Of note for this clonotype: Being one base from a much bigger clone, this may be a read error. This chain joins TRBV20-1 and TRBJ1-1; tentative D call: TRBD1 (5 bases). The germline CDR1 and CDR2 sequences are DFQATT and SNEGSKA (reference sequence). The CDR3 contains 16 residues. CDR3 nucleotides: TGCAGTGCTAGAGACAGGGTTCAGGAAGTGAACACTGAAGCTCTCTTT. Encoded protein: CSARDRVQEVNTEALF.

To note about this clonotype: This may be a read error: a much more frequent sequence differs by one nucleotide. The V and J genes are TRBV6-9 and TRBJ1-1; 9 nucleotides align to TRBD1. This CDR3 spans 15 amino acids. Germline-derived CDR1 and CDR2 are MNHGY and SVAAGI. V lost 4 bases to trimming and J lost 4 bases; unmatched junction nucleotides: 7. The CDR3 DNA sequence: TGTGCCAGCAGTTGCGAAGGGACAGGGCCCACTGAAGCTTTCTTT. Its translation is CASSCEGTGPTEAFF.

The chain carries TRBV27 and TRBJ2-2, with D possibly being TRBD1 (6 bases). CDR3 size: 15 residues. V gave up 2 bases and J gave up 2 bases, with 9 bases separating them. The V gene's germline CDR1 is MNHEY and CDR2 SMNVEV (reference sequence). The CDR3 bases are TGTGCCAGCAGTTTAAAGGGGGATAACACCGGGGAGCTGTTTTTT. It codes for CASSLKGDNTGELFF.

Ten or more counts support this clonotype. For the CDR3, the DNA is TGTGCCTGGAGTGATCGGCCAGGGAAGACTGAAGCTTTCTTT. Protein sequence: CAWSDRPGKTEAFF. V and J are TRBV30 and TRBJ1-1, with D possibly TRBD1 on 5 matching bases. This CDR3 is 14 amino acids long. The germline V gene has CDR1 GTSNPN and CDR2 SVGIG (reference sequence). V was trimmed by 1 base and J by 5 bases, leaving 14 bases between them.

This clonotype was seen ten or more times. The V gene is TRBV10-2, the J gene TRBJ1-1, with D unresolved. Germline V gives CDR1 WSHSY, CDR2 SAAADI. The CDR3 consists of 11 residues. V was trimmed by 10 bases and J by 5 bases, leaving 11 bases between them. CDR3 sequence (DNA): TGCGCCACGACAATTGGGACTGAAGCTTTCTTT. Protein product: CATTIGTEAFF.

The V gene is TRBV2, the J gene TRBJ1-2; D perhaps matches TRBD1 (6 bases). CDR3 length: 15 residues. V gave up 6 bases and J gave up 3 bases, with 17 bases separating them. CDR1 is SNHLY and CDR2 is FYNNEI in the germline V gene. This CDR3 reads CASRSGGGGDYGYTF. The CDR3 bases are TGTGCCAGCAGAAGTGGGGGCGGGGGGGACTATGGCTACACCTTC.

Many counts were recorded for this clonotype. This sequence joins TRBV28 and TRBJ2-1; 8 bases agree with TRBD2. CDR3 length: 16 amino acids. The V gene's germline CDR1 is MDHEN and CDR2 SYDVKM. Unmatched junction bases numbered 6, after V lost 3 bases and J lost 2 bases. The CDR3 region is CASSFPAGATYNEQFF. CDR3 in DNA: TGTGCCAGCAGTTTTCCAGCGGGAGCAACCTACAATGAGCAGTTCTTC.

This chain uses TRBV19 with TRBJ1-5; no reliable D call. Trimming removed 5 bases at V and 0 bases at J, with 11 bases between. The CDR3 runs to 15 residues. Germline V gene data show CDR1 as LNHDA and CDR2 as SQIVND (reference sequence). The CDR3 region has the DNA TGTGCCAGTAGTCAATTAGCGTATAGCAATCAGCCCCAGCATTTT. Protein: CASSQLAYSNQPQHF. Together with reference TRBV19 and TRBJ1-5, the CDR3 gives the full variable domain: DGGITQSPKYLFRKEGQNVTLSCEQNLNHDAMYWYRQDPGQGLRLIYYSQIVNDFQKGDIAEGYSVSREKKESFPLTVTSAQKNPTAFYLCASSQLAYSNQPQHFGDGTRLSIL.

The chain links TRBV12-3 or TRBV12-4 to TRBJ1-1; D possibly corresponds to TRBD1 (5 bases). This CDR3 is built from 18 residues. Trimming left V 4 bases short and J 0 bases short, with 21 bases between. In nucleotides, the CDR3 is TGTGCCAGCAGTTACAGCGCGGACAAGGGGCTGATGAACACTGAAGCTTTCTTT. Protein sequence: CASSYSADKGLMNTEAFF.

V is TRBV20-1 and J is TRBJ1-2; D gene uncertain. Germline lookup yields CDR1 DFQATT and CDR2 SNEGSKA (reference sequence). Trimming removed 6 bases from V and 1 base from J, with 9 bases in between. This CDR3 has 12 residues. Written as DNA, the CDR3 is TGCAGTGCGGCCGCTATTAACTATGGCTACACCTTC. Amino acids: CSAAAINYGYTF.

A word on this clonotype: This clone may be a read error of a much larger clone one base away. The chain employs TRBV20-1 and TRBJ2-7; 7 bases are shared with TRBD2. There are 13 residues in the CDR3. The germline V gene has CDR1 DFQATT and CDR2 SNEGSKA (reference sequence). For the CDR3, the DNA is TGCAGTGCCCGCCGGCTAGCGGCCTACGAGCACTACTTC. It is translated as CSARRLAAYEHYF.

The chain recombines TRBV10-3 with TRBJ2-1, with D perhaps being TRBD1 or TRBD2 (8 bases each). The CDR3 covers 16 residues. Germline CDR1 is ENHRY and CDR2 is SYGVKD. V lost 5 bases and J lost 10, with 24 bases in between. The chain's CDR3 is CAISSQGEAGVKEQFF. Written as DNA, the CDR3 is TGTGCCATCAGTTCACAGGGGGAAGCGGGAGTAAAAGAGCAGTTCTTC.

This clonotype occurred a few times. The rearrangement joins TRBV5-1 to TRBJ1-3; D may be TRBD1 (6 bases). Trimming took 2 bases from V and 5 from J, leaving 8 bases between them. Germline CDR1 reads SGHRS; CDR2 reads YFSETQ. The CDR3 covers 13 residues. CDR3 region: CASSLQGRNTIYF. DNA for the CDR3: TGCGCCAGCAGCTTACAGGGAAGAAACACCATATATTTT.

This clonotype was counted many times. This rearrangement joins TRBV11-3 to TRBJ1-5, with D possibly being TRBD1 (6 bases). V was shortened by 0 bases and J by 7 bases, with 19 bases between the two germline ends. Germline V gene sequence: CDR1 SGHNT, CDR2 YENEEA. This CDR3 is 17 amino acids long. In nucleotides, the CDR3 is TGTGCCAGCAGCTTAGAACGCCCGGGACACCAAAAACAGCCCCAGCATTTT. Amino acid sequence: CASSLERPGHQKQPQHF.

The sample holds a few counts of this clonotype. This sequence joins TRBV27 and TRBJ2-7, with D perhaps matching TRBD1 (5 bases). Germline CDR1 reads MNHEY; CDR2 reads SMNVEV (reference sequence). The CDR3 totals 12 residues. V lost 4 bases to trimming and J lost 5 bases, with 9 bases between them. For the CDR3, the DNA is TGTGCCAGCAGTTGGCAGGGTGACGAGCAGTACTTC. It codes for CASSWQGDEQYF.

This clonotype was seen at least ten times. The CDR3 bases are TGTGCCAGCAGCCAAGGGGCGGATACGCAGTATTTT. It encodes CASSQGADTQYF. The chain joins TRBV3-1 to TRBJ2-3; D is uncertain. Germline CDR1 is LGHDT and CDR2 is YNNKEL (reference sequence). Trimming removed 1 base at V and 6 bases at J, with 5 bases between. CDR3 length equals 12 residues.

This clonotype was recorded a few times. V usage is TRBV4-1 and J usage is TRBJ1-3; no clear D. Germline-derived CDR1 and CDR2 are MGHRA and YSYEKL. This CDR3 spans 15 amino acids. V lost 1 base to trimming and J lost 0 bases, with 7 bases between them. In nucleotides, the CDR3 is TGCGCCAGCAGCCAAGGGGAGAGCTCTGGAAACACCATATATTTT. Protein product: CASSQGESSGNTIYF.

The chain combines TRBV3-1 with TRBJ2-7; 7 nucleotides match TRBD1. V was pared by 6 bases and J by 5 bases, with 13 bases of the junction left unmatched. CDR1 is LGHDT and CDR2 is YNNKEL in the germline V gene (reference sequence). The CDR3 loop spans 15 amino acids. CDR3 nucleotides: TGTGCCAGCAGGGGGGTAGGGGACAGCCGTAACGAGCAGTACTTC. Amino acids: CASRGVGDSRNEQYF.